The entry that follows covers one TCR beta chain sequence. Its antigen is not known. Germline CDR1 reads SGHVS; CDR2 reads FNYEAQ. The CDR3 runs 15 residues. Making cDNA involved eight separate reactions per sample. TCRdb reworked the 5' RACE reads into one entry per CDR3 protein, no DNA. The sample is made up of around 380,000 distinct CDR3 sequences, and the top ten hold around 2.5% of it. This sample was taken from a study of monozygotic twins with inflammatory bowel disease. Broader study findings: Among IBD patients, fewer clonotypes were shared with others than among healthy twins, especially with disease activity.

The material sequenced was blood. This clonotype was obtained from a human donor with ulcerative colitis or Crohn's disease, or a healthy co-twin of an affected twin (not recorded which). V usage is TRBV7-6 and J usage is TRBJ1-1; checking the TCRdb D call of TRBD1 is not possible without DNA. The chain's CDR3 is CASSLAETGGTEAFF.